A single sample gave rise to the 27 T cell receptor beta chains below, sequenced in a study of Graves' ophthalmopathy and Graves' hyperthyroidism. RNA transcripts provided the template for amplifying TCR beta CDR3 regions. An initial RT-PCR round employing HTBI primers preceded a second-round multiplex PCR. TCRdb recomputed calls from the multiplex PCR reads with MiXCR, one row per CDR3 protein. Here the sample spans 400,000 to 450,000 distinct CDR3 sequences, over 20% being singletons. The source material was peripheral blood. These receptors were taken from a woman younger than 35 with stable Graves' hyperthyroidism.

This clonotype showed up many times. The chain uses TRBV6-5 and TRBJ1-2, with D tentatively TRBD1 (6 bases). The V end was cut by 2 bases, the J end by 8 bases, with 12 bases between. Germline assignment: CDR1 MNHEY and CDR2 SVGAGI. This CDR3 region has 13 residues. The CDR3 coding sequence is TGTGCCAGCAGTTACGGGGACATTTCGGGCTACACCTTC. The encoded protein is CASSYGDISGYTF.

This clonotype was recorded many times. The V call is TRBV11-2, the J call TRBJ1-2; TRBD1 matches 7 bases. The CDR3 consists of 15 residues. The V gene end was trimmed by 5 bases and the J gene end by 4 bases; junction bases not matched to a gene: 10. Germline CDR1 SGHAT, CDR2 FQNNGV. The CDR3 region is CASSLVTGTAYGYTF. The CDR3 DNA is TGTGCCAGCAGCCTGGTTACCGGGACAGCCTATGGCTACACCTTC. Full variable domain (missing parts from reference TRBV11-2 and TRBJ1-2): EAGVAQSPRYKIIEKRQSVAFWCNPISGHATLYWYQQILGQGPKLLIQFQNNGVVDDSQLPKDRFSAERLKGVDSTLKIQPAKLEDSAVYLCASSLVTGTAYGYTFGSGTRLTVV.

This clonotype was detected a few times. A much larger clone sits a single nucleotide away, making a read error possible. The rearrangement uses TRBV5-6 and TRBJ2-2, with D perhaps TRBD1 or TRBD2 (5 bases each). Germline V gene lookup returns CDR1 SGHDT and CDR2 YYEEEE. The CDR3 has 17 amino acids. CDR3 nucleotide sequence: TGTGCCAGCAGCTTTCGTATACAGGCCTCAAACACCGGGGAGCTGTGTTTT. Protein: CASSFRIQASNTGELCF. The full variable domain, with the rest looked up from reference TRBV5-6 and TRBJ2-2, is DAGVTQSPTHLIKTRGQQVTLRCSPKSGHDTVSWYQQALGQGPQFIFQYYEEEERQRGNFPDRFSGHQFPNYSSELNVNALLLGDSALYLCASSFRIQASNTGELCFGEGSRLTVL.

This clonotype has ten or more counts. The DNA of the CDR3 is TGTGCCTTACACGGGACCTCTTACGAGCAGTACTTC. This translates into CALHGTSYEQYF. The V gene is TRBV7-3, the J gene TRBJ2-7; TRBD1 or TRBD2 may be the D gene (5 bases each). Between the trimmed V and J ends, which lost 11 bases and 4 bases, there was a span of 15 bases. Germline CDR1 SGHTA, CDR2 FQGTGA. The CDR3 spans 12 residues.

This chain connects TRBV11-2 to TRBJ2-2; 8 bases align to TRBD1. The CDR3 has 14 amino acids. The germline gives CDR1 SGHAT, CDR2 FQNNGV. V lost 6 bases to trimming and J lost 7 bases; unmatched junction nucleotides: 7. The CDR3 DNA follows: TGTGCCAGCAGGTCACCCAGGGGGCGCGGGGAGCTGTTTTTT. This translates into CASRSPRGRGELFF.

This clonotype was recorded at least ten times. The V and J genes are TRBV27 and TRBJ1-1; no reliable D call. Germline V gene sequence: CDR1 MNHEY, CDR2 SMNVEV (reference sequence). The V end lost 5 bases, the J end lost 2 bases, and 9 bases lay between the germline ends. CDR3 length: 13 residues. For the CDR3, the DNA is TGTGCCAGCAGTATGCGGGAAAACACTGAAGCTTTCTTT. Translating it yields CASSMRENTEAFF.

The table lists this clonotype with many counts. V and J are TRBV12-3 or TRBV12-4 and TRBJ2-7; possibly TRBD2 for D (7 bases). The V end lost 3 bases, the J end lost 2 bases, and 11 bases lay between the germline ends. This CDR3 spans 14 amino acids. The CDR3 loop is CASSLAGAAYEQYF. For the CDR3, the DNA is TGTGCCAGCAGTTTGGCGGGGGCGGCCTACGAGCAGTACTTC.

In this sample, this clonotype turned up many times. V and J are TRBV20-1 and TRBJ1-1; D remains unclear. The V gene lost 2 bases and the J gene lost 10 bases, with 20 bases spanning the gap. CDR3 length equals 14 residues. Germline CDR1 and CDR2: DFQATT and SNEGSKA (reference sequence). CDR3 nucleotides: TGCAGTGCTAGATCGGGTTGGCGGGCCTCTACAGCTTTCTTT. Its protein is CSARSGWRASTAFF.

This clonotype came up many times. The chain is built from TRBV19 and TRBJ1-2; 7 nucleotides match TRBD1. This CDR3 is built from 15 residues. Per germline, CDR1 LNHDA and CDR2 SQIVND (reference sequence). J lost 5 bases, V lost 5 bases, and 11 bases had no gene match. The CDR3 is CASSSRTGGGYGYTF. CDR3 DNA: TGTGCCAGTAGTTCACGGACAGGTGGGGGGTATGGCTACACCTTC.

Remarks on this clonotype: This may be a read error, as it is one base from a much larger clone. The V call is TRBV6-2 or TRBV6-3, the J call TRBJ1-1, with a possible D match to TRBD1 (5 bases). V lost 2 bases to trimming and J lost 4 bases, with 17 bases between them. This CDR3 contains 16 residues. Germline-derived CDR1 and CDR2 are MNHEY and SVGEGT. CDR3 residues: CASSYQSPGFSTEAFF. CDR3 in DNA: TGTGCCAGCAGTTACCAGAGCCCAGGGTTTAGCACTGAAGCTTTCTTT.

The DNA for the CDR3 is TGTGCCAGCAGTTTGTCGACGGGGCAGCCCCAGCATTTT. It yields the protein CASSLSTGQPQHF. This chain connects TRBV12-3 or TRBV12-4 to TRBJ1-5; D remains unclear. V was cut by 3 bases and J by 7 bases, with 10 bases left in between. This CDR3 has 13 amino acids.

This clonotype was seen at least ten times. CDR3 residues: CASSQGGGEQYF. Written as DNA, the CDR3 is TGTGCCAGCAGCCAGGGGGGGGGCGAGCAGTACTTC. The V call is TRBV12-3 or TRBV12-4, the J call TRBJ2-7, with D perhaps TRBD1 or TRBD2 (7 bases each). The ends were cut back, 6 bases at V and 6 bases at J, with 12 bases in the middle. This CDR3 has 12 residues.

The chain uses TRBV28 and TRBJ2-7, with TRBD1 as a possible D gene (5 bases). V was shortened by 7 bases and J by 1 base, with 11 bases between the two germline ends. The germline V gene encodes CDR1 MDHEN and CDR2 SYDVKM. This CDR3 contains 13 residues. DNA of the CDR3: TGTGCCAGCACTTCAGGGAAGTCCTACGAGCAGTACTTC. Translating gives CASTSGKSYEQYF.

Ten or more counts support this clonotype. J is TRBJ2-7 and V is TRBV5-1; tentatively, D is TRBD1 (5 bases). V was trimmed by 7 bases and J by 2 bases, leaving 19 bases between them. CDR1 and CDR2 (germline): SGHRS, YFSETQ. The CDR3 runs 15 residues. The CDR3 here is CASRTSGRVTYEQYF. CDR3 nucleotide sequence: TGCGCCAGCCGAACCTCTGGCAGGGTCACCTACGAGCAGTACTTC. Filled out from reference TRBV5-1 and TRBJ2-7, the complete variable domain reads KAGVTQTPRYLIKTRGQQVTLSCSPISGHRSVSWYQQTPGQGLQFLFEYFSETQRNKGNFPGRFSGRQFSNSRSEMNVSTLELGDSALYLCASRTSGRVTYEQYFGPGTRLTVT.

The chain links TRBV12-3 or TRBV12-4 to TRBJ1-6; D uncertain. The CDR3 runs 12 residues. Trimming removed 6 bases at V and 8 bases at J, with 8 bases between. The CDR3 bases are TGTGCCAGCAGCGCCAGAGATTCACCCCTCCACTTT. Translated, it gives CASSARDSPLHF.

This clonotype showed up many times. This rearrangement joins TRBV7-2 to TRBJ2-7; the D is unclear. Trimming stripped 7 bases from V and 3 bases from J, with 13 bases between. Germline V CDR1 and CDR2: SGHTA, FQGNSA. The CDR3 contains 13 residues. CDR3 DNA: TGTGCCAGCAAAGTGCCAGGATTCTACGAGCAGTACTTC. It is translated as CASKVPGFYEQYF.

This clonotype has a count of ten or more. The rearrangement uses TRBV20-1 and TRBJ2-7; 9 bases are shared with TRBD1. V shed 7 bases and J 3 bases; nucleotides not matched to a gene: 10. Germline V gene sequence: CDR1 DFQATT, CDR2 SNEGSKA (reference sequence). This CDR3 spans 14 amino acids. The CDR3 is CSVSTGQGFYEQYF. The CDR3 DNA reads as TGCAGTGTTTCAACGGGACAGGGATTCTACGAGCAGTACTTC.

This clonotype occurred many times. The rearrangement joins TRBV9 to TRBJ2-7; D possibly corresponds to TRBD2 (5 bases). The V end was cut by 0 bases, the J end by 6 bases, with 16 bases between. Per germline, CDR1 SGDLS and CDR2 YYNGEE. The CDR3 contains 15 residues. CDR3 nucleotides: TGTGCCAGCAGCGTAGGTCCCCTGGGAGCGACCGAGCAGTACTTC. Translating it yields CASSVGPLGATEQYF.

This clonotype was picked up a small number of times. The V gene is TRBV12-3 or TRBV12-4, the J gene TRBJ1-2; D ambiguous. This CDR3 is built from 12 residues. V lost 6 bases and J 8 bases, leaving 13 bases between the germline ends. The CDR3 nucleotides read TGTGCCAGCAGGAAGAGGACGAAAGGCTACACCTTC. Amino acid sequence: CASRKRTKGYTF.

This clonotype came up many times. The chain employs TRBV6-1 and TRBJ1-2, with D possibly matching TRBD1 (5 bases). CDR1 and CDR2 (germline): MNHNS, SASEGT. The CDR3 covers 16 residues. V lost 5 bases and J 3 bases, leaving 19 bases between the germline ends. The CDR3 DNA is TGTGCCAGCAGTACGGGGGAGGTTGGCCTAGACTATGGCTACACCTTC. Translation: CASSTGEVGLDYGYTF.

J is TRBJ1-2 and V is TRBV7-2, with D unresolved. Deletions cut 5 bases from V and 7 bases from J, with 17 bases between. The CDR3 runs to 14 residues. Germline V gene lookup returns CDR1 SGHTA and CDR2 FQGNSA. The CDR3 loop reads CASSPSHQRFGYTF. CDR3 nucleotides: TGTGCCAGCAGCCCAAGCCACCAGAGGTTTGGCTACACCTTC. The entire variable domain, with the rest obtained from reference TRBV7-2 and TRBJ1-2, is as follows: GAGVSQSPSNKVTEKGKDVELRCDPISGHTALYWYRQSLGQGLEFLIYFQGNSAPDKSGLPSDRFSAERTGGSVSTLTIQRTQQEDSAVYLCASSPSHQRFGYTFGSGTRLTVV.

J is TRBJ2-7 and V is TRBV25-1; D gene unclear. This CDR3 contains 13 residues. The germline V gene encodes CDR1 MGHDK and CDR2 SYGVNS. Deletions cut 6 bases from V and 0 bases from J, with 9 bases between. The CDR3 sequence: CASSGLPSYEQYF. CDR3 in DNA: TGTGCCAGCAGCGGCCTCCCCTCCTACGAGCAGTACTTC.

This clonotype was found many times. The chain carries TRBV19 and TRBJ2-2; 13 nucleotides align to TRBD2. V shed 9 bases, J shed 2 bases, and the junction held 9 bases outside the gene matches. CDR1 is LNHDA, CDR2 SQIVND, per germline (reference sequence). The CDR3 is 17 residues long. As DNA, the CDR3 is TGTGCCAGCGGAGACAGGGGACTAGCGGGAAACACCGGGGAGCTGTTTTTT. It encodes CASGDRGLAGNTGELFF.

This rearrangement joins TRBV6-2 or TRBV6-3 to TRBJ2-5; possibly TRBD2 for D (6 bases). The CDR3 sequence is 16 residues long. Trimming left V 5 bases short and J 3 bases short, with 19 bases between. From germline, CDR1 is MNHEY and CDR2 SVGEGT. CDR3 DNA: TGTGCCAGCAGTCCTCCTAGCCGGAGGGGCGAAGAGACCCAGTACTTC. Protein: CASSPPSRRGEETQYF.

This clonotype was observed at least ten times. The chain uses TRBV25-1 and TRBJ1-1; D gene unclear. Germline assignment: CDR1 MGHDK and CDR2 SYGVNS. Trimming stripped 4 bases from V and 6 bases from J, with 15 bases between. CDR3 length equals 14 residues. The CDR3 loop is CASSAPRGGSEAFF. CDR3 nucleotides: TGTGCCAGCAGTGCACCACGAGGCGGGTCTGAAGCTTTCTTT.

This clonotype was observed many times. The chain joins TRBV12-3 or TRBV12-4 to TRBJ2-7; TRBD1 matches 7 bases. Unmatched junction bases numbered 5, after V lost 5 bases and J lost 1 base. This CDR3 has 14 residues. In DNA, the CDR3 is TGTGCCAGCAGTCCCGACAGGGTTTCCTACGAGCAGTACTTC. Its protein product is CASSPDRVSYEQYF.

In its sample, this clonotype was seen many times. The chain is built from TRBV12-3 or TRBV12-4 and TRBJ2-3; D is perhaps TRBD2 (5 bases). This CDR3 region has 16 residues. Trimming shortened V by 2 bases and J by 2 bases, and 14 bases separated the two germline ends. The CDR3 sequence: CASSLSLAQVTDTQYF. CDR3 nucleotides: TGTGCCAGCAGTTTATCCCTAGCCCAAGTCACAGATACGCAGTATTTT.